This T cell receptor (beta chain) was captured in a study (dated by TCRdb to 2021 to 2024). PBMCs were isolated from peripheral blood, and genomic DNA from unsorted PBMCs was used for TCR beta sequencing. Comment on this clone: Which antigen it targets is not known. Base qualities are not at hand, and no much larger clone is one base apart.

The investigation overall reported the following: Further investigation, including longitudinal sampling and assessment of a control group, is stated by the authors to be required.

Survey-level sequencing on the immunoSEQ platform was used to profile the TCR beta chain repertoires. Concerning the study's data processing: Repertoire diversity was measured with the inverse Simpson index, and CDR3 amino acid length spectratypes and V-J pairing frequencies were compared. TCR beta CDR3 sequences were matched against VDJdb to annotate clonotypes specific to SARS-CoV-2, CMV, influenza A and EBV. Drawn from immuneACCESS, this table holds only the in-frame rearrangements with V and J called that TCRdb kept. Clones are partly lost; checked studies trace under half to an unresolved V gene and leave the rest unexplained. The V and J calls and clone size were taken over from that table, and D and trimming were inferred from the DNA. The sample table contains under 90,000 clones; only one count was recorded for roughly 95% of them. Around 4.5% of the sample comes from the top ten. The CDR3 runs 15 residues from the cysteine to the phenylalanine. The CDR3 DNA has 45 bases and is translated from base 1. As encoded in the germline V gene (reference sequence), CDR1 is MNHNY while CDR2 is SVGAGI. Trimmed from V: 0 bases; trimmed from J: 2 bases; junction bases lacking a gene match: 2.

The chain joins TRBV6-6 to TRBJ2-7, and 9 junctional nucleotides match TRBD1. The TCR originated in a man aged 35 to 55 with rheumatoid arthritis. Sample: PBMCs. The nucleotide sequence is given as TGTGCCAGCAGTTACTCTGGGACAGGGCCCTACGAGCAGTACTTC. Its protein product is CASSYSGTGPYEQYF.